The present TCR beta chain was sequenced within a study of blood T cell repertoires in COVID-19. The CDR3 totals 19 residues. As handled by the study authors: The authors estimated nucleated cell counts from reference gene primer amplification. The protocol was immunoSEQ multiplex PCR, while the TCRdb copy is restricted to in-frame clones and leaves out a portion. D and trimming come from the DNA, and the V and J calls and clone size come from that table. The sample records some 150,000 clones, about 85% being singletons. The V gene is TRBV21-1, the J gene TRBJ2-2; the D call in the table, TRBD2, was not verified against the DNA. TRBV21-1 is shown as a pseudogene. The sequence derives from an older woman with active or convalescent COVID-19. The source material was peripheral blood. Here the CDR3 reads CASSTQTVAGTPRTGELFF. CDR3 bases: TGTGCCAGCAGCACACAAACAGTAGCGGGAACTCCGCGGACCGGGGAGCTGTTTTTT.